A single sample gave rise to the 21 T cell receptor beta chains below, sequenced in a study of beta chain features in type 1 diabetes. Study results and limitations: TCRB CDR3 length was moderately but significantly reduced in all four CD4+ subsets of Type 1 diabetes patients.

Every bit of the isolated RNA underwent reverse transcription, so sequencing read expressed TCRB transcripts. The assay was immunoSEQ multiplex PCR, and TCRdb's table has in-frame clones only and misses some. The table lists some 350,000 clones, 8% to 10% of them singletons, with less than 0.65% in the top ten. Their recognized antigens are unknown. Material: central memory CD4+ T cells from blood. These receptors were obtained from a man aged 25 to 45 with type 1 diabetes.

The CDR3 protein is CASSWDFSTSYNEQFF. The CDR3 coding sequence is TGTGCCAGCAGCTGGGACTTTTCCACATCCTACAATGAGCAGTTCTTC. This rearrangement joins TRBV4-2 to TRBJ2-1, with D maybe TRBD2 (6 bases). V lost 5 bases, J lost 1 base, and 15 bases lay in between. This CDR3 is 16 amino acids long. CDR1 is LGHNA and CDR2 is YNFKEQ in the germline V gene.

In this sample, this clone turned up a few times. Other DNA sequences within the sample encode an identical CDR3. V gene TRBV5-1 combines with J gene TRBJ1-2, with D hard to call. The V end was cut by 0 bases, the J end by 2 bases, with 8 bases between. This CDR3 is 14 amino acids long. In germline, CDR1 is SGHRS, CDR2 YFSETQ. CDR3 residues: CASSLGGSNYGYTF. The CDR3 DNA is TGCGCCAGCAGCTTGGGAGGCTCAAACTATGGCTACACCTTC.

This clone was seen at least ten times. This chain links TRBV7-9 with TRBJ2-1; 10 bases are a match to TRBD2. V lost 4 bases, J lost 4 bases, and 7 bases stayed unmatched. The CDR3 length is 16 residues. CDR1 is SEHNR and CDR2 is FQNEAQ in the germline V gene (reference sequence). CDR3 loop: CASSSPLAGEYNEQFF. CDR3 nucleotide sequence: TGTGCCAGCAGCTCACCCCTAGCGGGAGAGTACAATGAGCAGTTCTTC.

The chain carries TRBV7-2 and TRBJ2-7; 12 positions match TRBD2. J was trimmed by 6 bases and V by 5 bases; bases with no gene match: 14. The CDR3 consists of 17 residues. Looked up from germline, CDR1 is SGHTA and CDR2 is FQGNSA. The chain's CDR3 is CASSPTPLAGGGSEQYF. The CDR3 coding sequence is TGTGCCAGCAGCCCCACCCCCCTAGCGGGAGGGGGGTCCGAGCAGTACTTC.

Worth noting for this clone: Other DNA sequences within the sample encode an identical CDR3. The chain combines TRBV5-1 with TRBJ2-1; D gene uncertain. The CDR3 runs to 15 residues. Trimming shortened V by 0 bases and J by 0 bases, and 7 bases separated the two germline ends. Germline V CDR1 and CDR2: SGHRS, YFSETQ. CDR3 loop: CASSLADSSYNEQFF. The CDR3 nucleotides read TGCGCCAGCAGCTTGGCAGATAGCTCCTACAATGAGCAGTTCTTC.

For this clone: Other nucleotide sequences from this sample produce the same CDR3. The gene calls are TRBV27 and TRBJ1-2; D might be TRBD1 (6 bases). Germline V gene lookup returns CDR1 MNHEY and CDR2 SMNVEV (reference sequence). Trimming pared 8 bases from V and 7 bases from J, leaving 20 bases between. The CDR3 length is 14 residues. The CDR3 DNA is TGTGCCAGCGGGGGGCGGGGCGCCGGGCGTGGCTACACCTTC. As protein: CASGGRGAGRGYTF.

The V call is TRBV10-3, the J call TRBJ1-2; TRBD1 matches 9 bases. Germline CDR1 ENHRY, CDR2 SYGVKD. The CDR3 runs 13 residues. Trimming at V came to 4 bases and at J to 5 bases, leaving 2 bases not matched to a gene. In DNA form, the CDR3 reads TGTGCCATCAGTGGGACAGGGGAATATGGCTACACCTTC. Protein product: CAISGTGEYGYTF.

The V and J genes are TRBV19 and TRBJ1-2, with 8 bases aligning to TRBD1. Germline CDR1 reads LNHDA; CDR2 reads SQIVND (reference sequence). The CDR3 is 13 residues long. After removal of 6 bases from V and 5 bases from J, the junction contained 5 bases not matched to a gene. The CDR3 loop reads CASRDRGRYGYTF. The DNA of the CDR3 is TGTGCCAGTAGAGACAGGGGACGGTATGGCTACACCTTC.

This clone came up a few times. The chain is built from TRBV7-2 and TRBJ2-7; 7 bases agree with TRBD2. Trimming took 2 bases from V and 2 from J; bases not matched to a gene: 6. This CDR3 is 15 amino acids long. Looked up from germline, CDR1 is SGHTA and CDR2 is FQGNSA. CDR3 DNA: TGTGCCAGCAGCTTATCGAGCGGGAAGGCCTACGAGCAGTACTTC. It specifies CASSLSSGKAYEQYF.

This chain links TRBV6-6 with TRBJ2-3; possible D gene TRBD2, 5 bases. This CDR3 has 12 residues. V lost 4 bases and J 5 bases, leaving 7 bases between the germline ends. Germline V gene data show CDR1 as MNHNY and CDR2 as SVGAGI (reference sequence). The chain's CDR3 is CASSSAGDTQYF. The CDR3 nucleotides read TGTGCCAGCAGTTCTGCGGGAGATACGCAGTATTTT.

The table lists this clone with a few counts. This chain connects TRBV5-1 to TRBJ2-7; D uncertain. The CDR3 extends over 13 amino acids. Between the trimmed V and J ends, which lost 0 bases and 3 bases, there was a span of 7 bases. CDR1 SGHRS and CDR2 YFSETQ come from the germline V gene. The CDR3 sequence is CASSLGLGYEQYF. CDR3 in DNA: TGCGCCAGCAGCTTGGGGCTGGGCTACGAGCAGTACTTC.

V usage is TRBV6-6 and J usage is TRBJ2-3, with D unresolved. With 5 bases removed from V and 1 base from J, the gap between germline ends came to 4 bases. Per germline, CDR1 MNHNY and CDR2 SVGAGI (reference sequence). The CDR3 sequence is 12 residues long. The CDR3 sequence is CASSTGTDTQYF. CDR3 nucleotide sequence: TGTGCCAGCAGTACTGGCACAGATACGCAGTATTTT.

This sequence joins TRBV4-1 and TRBJ2-1; D might be TRBD1 (5 bases). The V gene lost 2 bases and the J gene lost 3 bases, with 20 bases spanning the gap. The CDR3 covers 18 residues. Germline CDR1 and CDR2: MGHRA and YSYEKL. This CDR3 reads CASSQTGTLGLRYNEQFF. For the CDR3, the DNA is TGCGCCAGCAGCCAAACAGGTACGCTGGGGTTACGCTACAATGAGCAGTTCTTC.

This clone was counted a few times. The chain uses TRBV7-2 and TRBJ2-5; no definite D call. CDR3 length equals 14 residues. Trimming shortened V by 1 base and J by 0 bases, and 6 bases separated the two germline ends. Germline V gene lookup returns CDR1 SGHTA and CDR2 FQGNSA. CDR3 sequence reads: CASSLGRNQETQYF. The CDR3 DNA reads as TGTGCCAGCAGCTTAGGTCGGAACCAAGAGACCCAGTACTTC.

V is TRBV11-2 and J is TRBJ2-3; 7 bases match TRBD2. J lost 1 base, V lost 8 bases, and 9 bases had no gene match. Germline CDR1 and CDR2: SGHAT and FQNNGV. The CDR3 extends over 15 amino acids. Here the CDR3 reads CASQPTSARTDTQYF. CDR3 DNA sequence: TGTGCCAGCCAGCCCACTAGCGCCCGCACAGATACGCAGTATTTT.

The chain joins TRBV10-3 to TRBJ1-1, with D maybe TRBD1 (6 bases). The length of the CDR3 is 14 residues. Germline assignment: CDR1 ENHRY and CDR2 SYGVKD. V lost 6 bases, J lost 4 bases, and 15 bases lay in between. The CDR3 loop reads CAISRTAGGTEAFF. The CDR3, as DNA: TGTGCCATCAGCAGGACAGCCGGGGGCACTGAAGCTTTCTTT.

This clone showed up just a few times. The gene calls are TRBV19 and TRBJ2-6; D could derive from TRBD1 or TRBD2 (5 bases each). From germline, CDR1 is LNHDA and CDR2 SQIVND (reference sequence). V was shortened by 5 bases and J by 3 bases, with 8 bases between the two germline ends. This CDR3 region has 14 residues. CDR3 in amino acids: CASSGDGGANVLTF. DNA of the CDR3: TGTGCCAGTAGTGGGGACGGTGGGGCCAACGTCCTGACTTTC. The full variable domain, in which reference TRBV19 and TRBJ2-6 provide the parts outside the CDR3, is DGGITQSPKYLFRKEGQNVTLSCEQNLNHDAMYWYRQDPGQGLRLIYYSQIVNDFQKGDIAEGYSVSREKKESFPLTVTSAQKNPTAFYLCASSGDGGANVLTFGAGSRLTVL.

This clone was found a few times. The chain joins TRBV5-1 to TRBJ1-1; unclear D gene. Germline V gene lookup returns CDR1 SGHRS and CDR2 YFSETQ. Trimming stripped 0 bases from V and 1 base from J, with 7 bases between. The CDR3 length is 14 residues. CDR3 loop: CASSLGMTNTEAFF. CDR3 sequence (DNA): TGCGCCAGCAGCTTGGGTATGACGAACACTGAAGCTTTCTTT.

This clone was picked up a small number of times. The chain recombines TRBV7-2 with TRBJ2-3; 13 bases line up with TRBD2. The ends lost 4 bases at V and 4 bases at J; junction bases unmatched: 2. The CDR3 runs 15 residues. In germline, CDR1 is SGHTA, CDR2 FQGNSA. CDR3 nucleotide sequence: TGTGCCAGCAGCTGGACTAGCGGGAGCGCAGATACGCAGTATTTT. Translated: CASSWTSGSADTQYF.

This sequence joins TRBV18 and TRBJ2-2; D is ambiguous. Per the germline V gene, CDR1 is KGHSH and CDR2 is LQKENI. The CDR3 totals 13 residues. Trimming removed 7 bases at V and 3 bases at J, with 9 bases between. The CDR3 bases are TGTGCCAGCTGCCCTGGGGACACCGGGGAGCTGTTTTTT. Amino acid sequence: CASCPGDTGELFF.

Many counts were recorded for this clone. The CDR3 loop is CASTSGTGTDTQYF. For the CDR3, the DNA is TGTGCCAGCACATCCGGGACAGGGACAGATACGCAGTATTTT. The chain combines TRBV25-1 with TRBJ2-3; 9 nucleotides line up with TRBD1. The V gene end was trimmed by 7 bases and the J gene end by 3 bases; junction bases not matched to a gene: 5. This CDR3 region has 14 residues. Germline V CDR1 and CDR2: MGHDK, SYGVNS.